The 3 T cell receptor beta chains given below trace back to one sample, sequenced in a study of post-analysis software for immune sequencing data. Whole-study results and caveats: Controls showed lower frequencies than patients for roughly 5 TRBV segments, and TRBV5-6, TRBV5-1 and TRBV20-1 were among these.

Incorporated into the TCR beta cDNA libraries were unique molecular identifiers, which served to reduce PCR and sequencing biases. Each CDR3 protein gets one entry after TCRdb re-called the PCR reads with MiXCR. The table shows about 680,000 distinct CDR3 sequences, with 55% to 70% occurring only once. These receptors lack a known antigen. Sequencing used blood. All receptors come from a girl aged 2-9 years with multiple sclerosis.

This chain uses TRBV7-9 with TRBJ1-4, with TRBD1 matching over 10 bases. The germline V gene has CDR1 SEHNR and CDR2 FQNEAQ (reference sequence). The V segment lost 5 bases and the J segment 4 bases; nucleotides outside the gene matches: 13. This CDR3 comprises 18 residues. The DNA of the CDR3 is TGTGCCAGCAGCCCAGGACCGACAGGGGGCTTCGATAATGAAAAACTGTTTTTT. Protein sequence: CASSPGPTGGFDNEKLFF.

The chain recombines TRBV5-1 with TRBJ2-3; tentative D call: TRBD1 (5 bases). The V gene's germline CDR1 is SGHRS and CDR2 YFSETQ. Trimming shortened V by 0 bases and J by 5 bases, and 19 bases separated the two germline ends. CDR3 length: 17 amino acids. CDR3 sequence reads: CASSLEPGRRRGDTQYF. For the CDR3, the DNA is TGCGCCAGCAGCTTGGAGCCCGGGCGGCGAAGGGGAGATACGCAGTATTTT.

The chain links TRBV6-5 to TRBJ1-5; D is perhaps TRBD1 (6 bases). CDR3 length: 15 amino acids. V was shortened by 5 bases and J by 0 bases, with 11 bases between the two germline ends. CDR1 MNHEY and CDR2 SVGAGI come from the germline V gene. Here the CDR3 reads CASSPQGHSNQPQHF. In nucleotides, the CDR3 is TGTGCCAGCAGTCCACAGGGTCATAGCAATCAGCCCCAGCATTTT.